This passage covers 26 T cell receptor beta chains from one sample sequenced in a study of blood T cells in healthy people across ages. It was with a sample-barcoded 5' primer and a J-beta primer mix that a second PCR of about 7 to 12 cycles was run. TCRdb reanalysed the 5' RACE reads using MiXCR and keeps one entry per CDR3 protein. The data contain 600,000 or so distinct CDR3 sequences, about 30% of them singletons. What was sequenced was blood. These receptors all come from a woman over 75 in good health.

This clonotype was observed a few times. This rearrangement joins TRBV6-1 to TRBJ1-1, with D unclear. The CDR3 consists of 15 residues. V gave up 3 bases and J gave up 0 bases, with 11 bases separating them. Germline lookup yields CDR1 MNHNS and CDR2 SASEGT. The CDR3 bases are TGTGCCAGCAGTGAGGACCGTACCCTGAACACTGAAGCTTTCTTT. Residues: CASSEDRTLNTEAFF.

This clonotype was counted at least ten times. The chain carries TRBV7-2 and TRBJ2-7; 7 bases fit TRBD1. Germline V gene lookup returns CDR1 SGHTA and CDR2 FQGNSA. CDR3 length equals 16 residues. V trimming: 0 bases; J trimming: 2 bases; junction bases outside the gene matches: 7. The CDR3 loop reads CASSLATGTVTYEQYF. CDR3 DNA: TGTGCCAGCAGCTTAGCGACCGGGACAGTTACCTACGAGCAGTACTTC.

This chain connects TRBV20-1 to TRBJ2-7; no definite D call. V was trimmed by 3 bases and J by 0 bases, leaving 9 bases between them. The CDR3 contains 13 residues. Germline loops: CDR1 DFQATT, CDR2 SNEGSKA (reference sequence). The CDR3 nucleotides are TGCAGTGCTAGTGTTCCAGGCTCCTACGAGCAGTACTTC. It yields the protein CSASVPGSYEQYF.

This clonotype was seen only once. It may be a read error: a sequence one base away is much more abundant. The J gene is TRBJ2-5, the V gene TRBV20-1; 8 bases align to TRBD1. The ends lost 1 base at V and 4 bases at J; junction bases unmatched: 8. Germline assignment: CDR1 DFQATT and CDR2 SNEGSKA (reference sequence). This CDR3 is built from 15 residues. The CDR3 here is CSARGRTGFLETQYF. CDR3 in DNA: TGCAGTGCTAGAGGGAGGACAGGGTTCCTAGAGACCCAGTACTTC.

The rearrangement uses TRBV5-4 and TRBJ1-4, with D perhaps TRBD1 (5 bases). The CDR3 loop spans 14 amino acids. Between the trimmed V and J ends, which lost 4 bases and 6 bases, there was a span of 13 bases. CDR1 SGHNT and CDR2 YYREEE come from the germline V gene (reference sequence). The chain's CDR3 is CASSTEGLDEKLFF. CDR3 DNA sequence: TGTGCCAGCAGCACGGAGGGGTTGGATGAAAAACTGTTTTTT.

The V gene is TRBV20-1, the J gene TRBJ2-5; TRBD1 matches 11 bases. V trimming: 5 bases; J trimming: 11 bases; junction bases outside the gene matches: 16. There are 15 residues in the CDR3. Germline V gene data show CDR1 as DFQATT and CDR2 as SNEGSKA (reference sequence). CDR3 loop: CSAGSWDRGYNEQYF. CDR3 sequence (DNA): TGCAGTGCTGGCTCATGGGACAGGGGGTACAATGAGCAGTACTTC.

Details on this clonotype: This may come from a read error, since a much larger clone is one base off. The genes are TRBV29-1 and TRBJ2-5, with 7 bases matching TRBD1. In germline, CDR1 is SQVTM, CDR2 ANQGSEA. V lost 4 bases and J lost 7; bases outside the gene matches: 12. The CDR3 length is 14 residues. CDR3 region: CSVVLETGRLTQYF. The CDR3 DNA reads TGCAGCGTTGTTTTAGAGACAGGGCGCCTGACCCAGTACTTC.

This clonotype occurred many times. The chain is built from TRBV12-3 or TRBV12-4 and TRBJ1-2; D may be TRBD1 (5 bases). CDR3 length equals 14 residues. With 5 bases removed from V and 4 bases from J, the gap between germline ends came to 14 bases. CDR3 sequence reads: CASSPHRTLYGYTF. The CDR3 region has the DNA TGTGCCAGCAGTCCGCACAGGACCCTCTATGGCTACACCTTC.

This clonotype was seen many times. V is TRBV12-3 or TRBV12-4 and J is TRBJ1-4; 7 bases are shared with TRBD1. The CDR3 runs to 14 residues. Unmatched junction bases numbered 6, after V lost 5 bases and J lost 6 bases. In DNA form, the CDR3 reads TGTGCCAGCAGTCGACAGGGAGGCGATGAAAAACTGTTTTTT. Its translation is CASSRQGGDEKLFF.

This clonotype was picked up a small number of times. The rearrangement uses TRBV3-1 and TRBJ2-2, with 8 bases matching TRBD1. J was trimmed by 6 bases and V by 1 base; bases with no gene match: 4. The CDR3 length is 15 residues. Germline V CDR1 and CDR2: LGHDT, YNNKEL (reference sequence). CDR3 sequence (DNA): TGTGCCAGCAGCCAAGGGACAGGGTGGGCCGGGGAGCTGTTTTTT. Translating it yields CASSQGTGWAGELFF.

There are a few counts of this clonotype. This chain joins TRBV20-1 and TRBJ2-7; TRBD1 aligns across 7 bases. V lost 5 bases and J lost 5; bases outside the gene matches: 12. The CDR3 covers 14 residues. Germline V gene lookup returns CDR1 DFQATT and CDR2 SNEGSKA (reference sequence). The CDR3 nucleotides are TGCAGTGCTGCGGTTTTACAGGGGAACCACGAGCAGTACTTC. The encoded protein is CSAAVLQGNHEQYF.

This chain joins TRBV29-1 and TRBJ2-7; weak D call: TRBD1 (6 bases). The germline V gene has CDR1 SQVTM and CDR2 ANQGSEA. The CDR3 is made up of 14 amino acids. V dropped 1 base and J dropped 0 bases, with 10 bases sitting between them. CDR3: CSVEGQQGSYEQYF. The CDR3 DNA follows: TGCAGCGTTGAAGGGCAACAGGGCTCCTACGAGCAGTACTTC.

This clonotype was seen ten or more times. The chain couples TRBV5-1 to TRBJ2-7; 7 nucleotides match TRBD1. Germline-derived CDR1 and CDR2 are SGHRS and YFSETQ. V lost 3 bases to trimming and J lost 5 bases; unmatched junction nucleotides: 20. The CDR3 loop spans 18 amino acids. The chain's CDR3 is CASSSRDRRLGVSDEQYF. As DNA, the CDR3 is TGCGCCAGCAGCTCCCGGGACAGAAGGCTTGGGGTGTCGGACGAGCAGTACTTC.

The chain uses TRBV15 and TRBJ1-2; D uncertain. The germline CDR1 and CDR2 sequences are LNHNV and YYDKDF (reference sequence). V lost 1 base and J lost 6, with 15 bases in between. The CDR3 runs to 15 residues. CDR3 DNA: TGTGCCACCAGCAGAGTCTTGGCAGAGAGCGATGGCTACACCTTC. It encodes CATSRVLAESDGYTF.

This clonotype was counted at least ten times. The genes are TRBV5-5 and TRBJ2-5; D might be TRBD1 or TRBD2, each matching 5 bases. From germline, CDR1 is SGHKS and CDR2 YYEKEE (reference sequence). The CDR3 contains 15 residues. The ends were cut back, 3 bases at V and 4 bases at J, with 16 bases in the middle. This CDR3 is CASSWGTEVRETQYF. CDR3 coding DNA: TGTGCCAGCAGCTGGGGGACCGAGGTTAGAGAGACCCAGTACTTC.

This clonotype was observed many times. A much larger clone differs from this one at a single base, so this may be a read error. The chain uses TRBV7-6 and TRBJ2-7, with a weak D call TRBD1 (5 bases). CDR1 and CDR2 from the germline V gene are SGHVS and FNYEAQ. This CDR3 region has 16 residues. V dropped 1 base and J dropped 2 bases, with 15 bases sitting between them. CDR3: CASSLERAGQTYEQYF. CDR3 nucleotide sequence: TGTGCCAGCAGCTTAGAACGGGCAGGGCAAACCTACGAGCAGTACTTC.

The chain combines TRBV24-1 with TRBJ2-5; TRBD2 matches at 10 bases. Germline trimming cut 4 bases from V and 3 bases from J; bases unmatched to any gene: 4. The germline gives CDR1 KGHDR, CDR2 SFDVKD. The CDR3 runs 15 residues. This CDR3 is CATSDQGTSEETQYF. The CDR3 DNA follows: TGTGCCACCAGTGACCAAGGGACTAGCGAAGAGACCCAGTACTTC.

The chain joins TRBV30 to TRBJ1-2; a possible D gene is TRBD1 (6 bases). The CDR3 length is 12 residues. V was pared by 5 bases and J by 4 bases, with 11 bases between. Germline V lookup: CDR1 GTSNPN, CDR2 SVGIG (reference sequence). The CDR3, as DNA: TGTGCCTGGGGTTTAGGGGGCTATGGCTACACCTTC. Translated, it gives CAWGLGGYGYTF.

This clonotype was observed many times. The genes are TRBV7-3 and TRBJ2-3, with TRBD2 matching over 7 bases. This CDR3 is built from 18 residues. From germline, CDR1 is SGHTA and CDR2 FQGTGA. The V gene end was trimmed by 5 bases and the J gene end by 2 bases; junction bases not matched to a gene: 16. Here the CDR3 DNA reads TGTGCCAGCAGCCTTTCGGGGGGTTCAGCACTAACCACAGATACGCAGTATTTT. Amino acids: CASSLSGGSALTTDTQYF.

Worth noting for this clonotype: A much larger clone lies one base from this, so it may be a read error. This chain links TRBV5-5 with TRBJ2-1; the match to TRBD2 covers 9 bases. The DNA end is a closer match to TRBJ2-7, so the J assignment may be wrong. This CDR3 has 18 residues. Germline assignment: CDR1 SGHKS and CDR2 YYEKEE (reference sequence). The CDR3 DNA follows: TGTGCCAGCAGCCCCAGGTCCCCAGCGGGGGGCACCTACAATGAGCAGTACTTC. As protein: CASSPRSPAGGTYNEQYF.

The table lists this clonotype with a few counts. The chain employs TRBV30 and TRBJ1-5; perhaps TRBD1 as D (6 bases). Trimming took off 1 base at V and 0 bases at J, with 13 bases between the two ends. CDR1 and CDR2 from the germline V gene are GTSNPN and SVGIG (reference sequence). This CDR3 region has 16 residues. The DNA of the CDR3 is TGTGCCTGGAGTGCGAAACAGGGAACTAGCAATCAGCCCCAGCATTTT. Translation gives CAWSAKQGTSNQPQHF.

The V call is TRBV11-2, the J call TRBJ2-7; 9 bases map to TRBD2. Germline V gene lookup returns CDR1 SGHAT and CDR2 FQNNGV. The CDR3 contains 17 residues. The trim removed 5 bases at V and 2 bases at J, leaving 13 bases unmatched. CDR3 in DNA: TGTGCCAGCAGCCGCCAAATAGCGGGGGCCAAAACCTACGAGCAGTACTTC. Its protein is CASSRQIAGAKTYEQYF.

This clonotype was counted many times. J is TRBJ2-3 and V is TRBV7-3, with D perhaps matching TRBD2 (6 bases). This CDR3 is 15 amino acids long. Germline values: CDR1 SGHTA, CDR2 FQGTGA. The ends were cut back, 2 bases at V and 2 bases at J, with 11 bases in the middle. The CDR3 region is CASSLGGEFTDTQYF. CDR3 DNA: TGTGCCAGCAGCTTAGGCGGGGAATTCACAGATACGCAGTATTTT.

This clonotype was counted many times. J is TRBJ1-2 and V is TRBV6-2 or TRBV6-3; the D gene is possibly TRBD1 (5 bases). Trimming removed 6 bases from V and 8 bases from J, with 16 bases in between. This CDR3 is built from 13 residues. Germline CDR1 MNHEY, CDR2 SVGEGT. The CDR3 region is CASSPQGRPGYTF. The CDR3 nucleotides are TGTGCCAGCAGCCCCCAGGGCAGACCGGGCTACACCTTC.

This clonotype was observed a few times. V and J are TRBV18 and TRBJ1-2; TRBD1 matches at 8 bases. Germline CDR1 and CDR2: KGHSH and LQKENI. There are 17 residues in the CDR3. After removal of 6 bases from V and 2 bases from J, the junction contained 14 bases not matched to a gene. The chain's CDR3 is CASSPGQATTWNYGYTF. CDR3 coding DNA: TGTGCCAGCTCCCCGGGACAGGCGACAACTTGGAACTATGGCTACACCTTC.

Of note for this clonotype: With a much larger clone just one base away, this may be a read error. The V gene is TRBV9, the J gene TRBJ2-7; TRBD2 is a possible D gene (6 bases). The CDR3 has 15 amino acids. The germline V gene encodes CDR1 SGDLS and CDR2 YYNGEE. In DNA, the CDR3 is TGTGCCAGCAGCATGGGACTTGCGACCTCCTACGGGCAGTACTTC. Protein sequence: CASSMGLATSYGQYF.